What follows are 13 T cell receptor beta chains derived from one specimen sequenced in a study of shared clonotypes between healthy human individuals. Data came from immunoSEQ multiplex PCR; TCRdb stores just in-frame clones and leaves some out. The table has approximately 1,000,000 clones, 75% to 80% seen once. The specimen sequenced was memory CD4+ T cells from PBMCs. Subset noted: CD45RA-negative fraction. The receptors originated from a man aged 18 to 29 in good health. Some clones in this sample may be carry-over from other donors' samples.

V gene TRBV30 combines with J gene TRBJ1-2, with TRBD1 identical over 9 bases. The length of the CDR3 is 15 residues. V trimming: 3 bases; J trimming: 4 bases; junction bases outside the gene matches: 9. The germline gives CDR1 GTSNPN, CDR2 SVGIG (reference sequence). CDR3 protein: CAWRSPGQGPYGYTF. CDR3 bases: TGTGCCTGGAGGTCTCCGGGACAGGGCCCCTATGGCTACACCTTC.

The J gene is TRBJ2-7, the V gene TRBV20-1; TRBD2 agrees at 9 bases. Germline trimming cut 4 bases from V and 12 bases from J; bases unmatched to any gene: 4. CDR1 and CDR2 from the germline V gene are DFQATT and SNEGSKA (reference sequence). The CDR3 has 10 residues. CDR3 sequence: CSATRTSAYF. The CDR3 region has the DNA TGCAGTGCTACTCGGACTAGCGCGTACTTC.

This chain links TRBV7-4 with TRBJ1-2; 9 bases agree with TRBD1. V lost 4 bases and J lost 0; bases outside the gene matches: 9. The CDR3 totals 17 residues. CDR1 and CDR2 from the germline V gene are SGHVT and SQSDAQ. CDR3 residues: CASSYPRDRASNYGYTF. The CDR3 DNA reads TGTGCCAGCAGCTACCCCCGGGACAGGGCCTCTAACTATGGCTACACCTTC.

The chain couples TRBV9 to TRBJ2-5; 7 positions match TRBD2. This CDR3 spans 15 amino acids. J was trimmed by 1 base and V by 5 bases; bases with no gene match: 8. CDR1 is SGDLS, CDR2 YYNGEE, per germline. CDR3 nucleotides: TGTGCCAGCAGTCGGGCTAGCGGCCCCCAAGAGACCCAGTACTTC. Encoded protein: CASSRASGPQETQYF. Looking up the rest from reference TRBV9 and TRBJ2-5 gives the full variable domain: DSGVTQTPKHLITATGQRVTLRCSPRSGDLSVYWYQQSLDQGLQFLIQYYNGEERAKGNILERFSAQQFPDLHSELNLSSLELGDSALYFCASSRASGPQETQYFGPGTRLLVL.

The chain couples TRBV15 to TRBJ2-7; weak D call: TRBD1 (6 bases). There are 14 residues in the CDR3. Germline CDR1 LNHNV, CDR2 YYDKDF (reference sequence). V dropped 1 base and J dropped 2 bases, with 9 bases sitting between them. CDR3 nucleotides: TGTGCCACCAGCAGAGCCAACAGGGCCTACGAGCAGTACTTC. As protein: CATSRANRAYEQYF.

J is TRBJ2-2 and V is TRBV7-6; D is ambiguous. Trimming took 3 bases from V and 6 from J, leaving 5 bases between them. Per the germline V gene, CDR1 is SGHVS and CDR2 is FNYEAQ. CDR3 length equals 12 residues. The CDR3 loop is CASSFSAGELFF. Here the CDR3 DNA reads TGTGCCAGCAGCTTTTCCGCCGGGGAGCTGTTTTTT.

The chain employs TRBV27 and TRBJ2-2; no firm D call. CDR1 is MNHEY and CDR2 is SMNVEV in the germline V gene (reference sequence). The CDR3 extends over 14 amino acids. V was pared by 3 bases and J by 2 bases, with 7 bases between. The CDR3 sequence: CASSFLSNTGELFF. The CDR3 region has the DNA TGTGCCAGCAGTTTTCTAAGCAACACCGGGGAGCTGTTTTTT.

V and J are TRBV9 and TRBJ1-2; maybe TRBD1 (5 bases). Germline loops: CDR1 SGDLS, CDR2 YYNGEE. The CDR3 spans 18 residues. Trimming removed 3 bases from V and 5 bases from J, with 26 bases in between. The CDR3 DNA reads as TGTGCCAGCAGCGCACCCCGGGGGTTGTCTCCGGAACCTTATGGCTACACCTTC. Translating gives CASSAPRGLSPEPYGYTF.

The gene calls are TRBV10-2 and TRBJ2-1; D not certain. This CDR3 comprises 13 residues. Germline CDR1 is WSHSY and CDR2 is SAAADI. The germline V and J ends were trimmed by 8 bases and 2 bases, with 10 bases remaining between them. CDR3 in DNA: TGCGCCAGCTCGACTCCCGCCTACAATGAGCAGTTCTTC. This encodes CASSTPAYNEQFF.

The gene calls are TRBV5-1 and TRBJ2-7; 11 nucleotides align to TRBD2. The germline V gene has CDR1 SGHRS and CDR2 YFSETQ. The V and J ends lost 4 bases and 13 bases, in that order; junction bases with no gene match: 10. There are 13 residues in the CDR3. The CDR3 DNA follows: TGCGCCAGCAGCCCCGTTTTAGCGGGAGGGTTCTACTTC. Residues: CASSPVLAGGFYF.

This clone was counted at least ten times. The chain employs TRBV7-9 and TRBJ2-3, with 9 bases aligning to TRBD2. The germline gives CDR1 SEHNR, CDR2 FQNEAQ (reference sequence). This CDR3 spans 17 amino acids. Losses at the gene ends were 2 bases for V and 2 bases for J; bases not matched to a gene: 8. In DNA form, the CDR3 reads TGTGCCAGCAGCTTATCGGCTAGCGGGGCGTACACAGATACGCAGTATTTT. Amino acids: CASSLSASGAYTDTQYF.

The chain joins TRBV5-4 to TRBJ2-4; no firm D call. Per the germline V gene, CDR1 is SGHNT and CDR2 is YYREEE (reference sequence). The CDR3 has 12 amino acids. The V end was cut by 4 bases, the J end by 9 bases, with 11 bases between. The CDR3 DNA sequence: TGTGCCAGCAGCACGGGCATGGGCATTCAGTACTTC. Amino acids: CASSTGMGIQYF.

This clone was detected a few times. The rearrangement joins TRBV4-2 to TRBJ1-6, with D perhaps matching TRBD1 (5 bases). The CDR3 is 15 amino acids. Germline V gene lookup returns CDR1 LGHNA and CDR2 YNFKEQ. V lost 2 bases to trimming and J lost 10 bases, with 15 bases between them. This CDR3 is CASSQSNGAGSPLHF. The CDR3 coding sequence is TGTGCCAGCAGCCAATCTAACGGGGCGGGGTCACCCCTCCACTTT.